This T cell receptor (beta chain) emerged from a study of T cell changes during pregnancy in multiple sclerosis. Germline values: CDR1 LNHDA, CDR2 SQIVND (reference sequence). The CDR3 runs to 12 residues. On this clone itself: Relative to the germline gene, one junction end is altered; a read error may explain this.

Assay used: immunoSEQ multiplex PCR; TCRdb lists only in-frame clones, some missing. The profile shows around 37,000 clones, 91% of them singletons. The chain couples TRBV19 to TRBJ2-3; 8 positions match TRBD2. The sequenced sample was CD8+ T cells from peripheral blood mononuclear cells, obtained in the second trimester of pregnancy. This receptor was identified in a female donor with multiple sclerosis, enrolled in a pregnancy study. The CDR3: CASRIAGDTQYF. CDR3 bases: TGTGCCAGTAGAATAGCGGGGGATACGCAGTATTTT.